Listed here are 21 T cell receptor beta chains from one sample, sequenced in a study of cytomegalovirus exposure and HLA in healthy donors (dated by TCRdb to the late 2010s). The receptor library was made with the immunoSEQ multiplex PCR assay. A mixture of 60 forward primers for TCR Vbeta segments and 13 reverse primers for TCR Jbeta segments was used in the multiplex PCR. TCRdb provides this immuneACCESS table in a form limited to in-frame rearrangements. Some clones are lacking; in checked studies, under half of them reflect an unresolved V gene, and why the rest are absent is not known. This sample gives about 150,000 clones in total; around 72% of them show up just once. The ten largest account for approximately 2% of the sample. Sequencing input: PBMCs. The receptors were gathered from a man aged 35 to 55 in good health and CMV-seronegative.

The chain has TRBV2 and TRBJ1-5, with D unresolved. Trimming removed 4 bases from V and 2 bases from J, with 6 bases in between. Germline V CDR1 and CDR2: SNHLY, FYNNEI. This CDR3 contains 13 residues. The CDR3 DNA is TGTGCCAGCAGTGGTACAGGCAATCAGCCCCAGCATTTT. Translation gives CASSGTGNQPQHF.

The rearrangement links TRBV5-4 to TRBJ2-1, with 8 bases matching TRBD1. The CDR3 length is 15 residues. The V and J ends lost 0 bases and 2 bases, in that order; junction bases with no gene match: 1. CDR1 is SGHNT, CDR2 YYREEE, per germline (reference sequence). The CDR3 DNA reads TGTGCCAGCAGCTTGGGGACAGGGCCCTACAATGAGCAGTTCTTC. The encoded protein is CASSLGTGPYNEQFF.

Comments on this clone: A junction end diverges from the germline sequence, so it may reflect a read error. The chain is built from TRBV4-3 and TRBJ1-5, with 8 bases fitting TRBD1. Germline lookup yields CDR1 LGHNA and CDR2 YSLEER. The CDR3 length is 17 residues. The CDR3 bases are TGCGCCAGCAGCCAAGATTTGCCAGGACAGGGCAATCAGCCCCAGAATTTT. Its protein product is CASSQDLPGQGNQPQNF.

The chain combines TRBV7-9 with TRBJ2-7; perhaps TRBD1 as D (6 bases). The V end was cut by 5 bases, the J end by 7 bases, with 21 bases between. The CDR3 covers 15 residues. Germline values: CDR1 SEHNR, CDR2 FQNEAQ (reference sequence). The CDR3 region is CASSKQGPLVGEQYF. CDR3 nucleotide sequence: TGTGCCAGCAGCAAGCAGGGGCCCCTCGTGGGAGAGCAGTACTTC.

The chain recombines TRBV29-1 with TRBJ1-5; no definite D call. Germline-derived CDR1 and CDR2 are SQVTM and ANQGSEA. V lost 5 bases and J lost 2, with 13 bases in between. The CDR3 spans 14 residues. In DNA form, the CDR3 reads TGCAGCGTTCAATTTGGGCCTGGCAATCAGCCCCAGCATTTT. It specifies CSVQFGPGNQPQHF.

On this clone itself: The identical CDR3 is also encoded by other nucleotide sequences in the sample. The rearrangement joins TRBV15 to TRBJ2-1, with 13 bases identical to TRBD2. V shed 2 bases, J shed 0 bases, and the junction held 10 bases outside the gene matches. Germline CDR1 and CDR2: LNHNV and YYDKDF (reference sequence). The CDR3 runs 20 residues. CDR3 amino acids: CATSRSKGLAGDHSYNEQFF. Here the CDR3 DNA reads TGTGCCACCAGCAGAAGTAAAGGACTAGCGGGGGACCACTCCTACAATGAGCAGTTCTTC.

This clone was observed a handful of times. This chain connects TRBV7-9 to TRBJ1-4, with a tentative D call TRBD1 (6 bases). V lost 3 bases and J 6 bases, leaving 14 bases between the germline ends. This CDR3 has 15 residues. The germline CDR1 and CDR2 sequences are SEHNR and FQNEAQ (reference sequence). CDR3 nucleotide sequence: TGTGCCAGCAGCTTGGGGGACATATCTCATGAAAAACTGTTTTTT. Translating gives CASSLGDISHEKLFF.

V is TRBV7-8 and J is TRBJ2-7, with 8 bases that match TRBD1. V trimming: 3 bases; J trimming: 7 bases; junction bases outside the gene matches: 11. Germline lookup yields CDR1 SGHVS and CDR2 FQNEAQ. The CDR3 contains 15 residues. CDR3 protein: CASSLRVGRGREQYF. The CDR3 DNA reads as TGTGCCAGCAGCTTGAGGGTCGGCAGGGGGCGTGAGCAGTACTTC.

The rearrangement joins TRBV6-5 to TRBJ2-7; possibly TRBD1 for D (6 bases). Trimming took off 4 bases at V and 6 bases at J, with 19 bases between the two ends. The CDR3 is made up of 15 amino acids. Per the germline V gene, CDR1 is MNHEY and CDR2 is SVGAGI. CDR3: CASSSGTTHVTEQYF. Written as DNA, the CDR3 is TGTGCCAGCAGTTCCGGGACAACTCACGTTACCGAGCAGTACTTC.

J is TRBJ2-1 and V is TRBV6-5; no clear D gene. Per the germline V gene, CDR1 is MNHEY and CDR2 is SVGAGI. The CDR3 runs to 15 residues. V shed 6 bases and J shed 0 bases, with 12 bases lying between them. The CDR3 reads CASSLVRYSYNEQFF. As DNA, the CDR3 is TGTGCCAGCAGCCTAGTCAGATACTCCTACAATGAGCAGTTCTTC.

The chain combines TRBV18 with TRBJ1-6; TRBD1 matches 10 bases. Germline CDR1 KGHSH, CDR2 LQKENI. The CDR3 has 15 residues. J gave up 8 bases and V 3 bases, and 4 bases lay outside the gene matches. The DNA of the CDR3 is TGTGCCAGCTCACCTCTAGGGACAGGGGATTCACCCCTCCACTTT. Residues: CASSPLGTGDSPLHF.

The chain recombines TRBV4-1 with TRBJ1-1, with 7 bases lining up with TRBD1. V was clipped by 2 bases and J by 7 bases; unmatched bases: 10. This CDR3 region has 15 residues. Germline V CDR1 and CDR2: MGHRA, YSYEKL. DNA for the CDR3: TGCGCCAGCAGCCAACCGGGACAGTACGCATATGAAGCTTTCTTT. This sequence encodes CASSQPGQYAYEAFF.

The V gene is TRBV7-8, the J gene TRBJ2-1; possibly TRBD1 for D (5 bases). CDR1 and CDR2 (germline): SGHVS, FQNEAQ. The CDR3 runs to 13 residues. V was shortened by 4 bases and J by 7 bases, with 11 bases between the two germline ends. The CDR3: CASSSRGRNEQFF. CDR3 bases: TGTGCCAGCAGCTCAAGGGGTAGGAATGAGCAGTTCTTC.

This chain links TRBV18 with TRBJ1-1; D is undetermined. Germline values: CDR1 KGHSH, CDR2 LQKENI. The CDR3 has 14 amino acids. Trimming stripped 4 bases from V and 3 bases from J, with 12 bases between. CDR3 nucleotides: TGTGCCAGCTCACGAAACGCGGAGGACACTGAAGCTTTCTTT. It yields the protein CASSRNAEDTEAFF.

The gene calls are TRBV10-3 and TRBJ2-2, with TRBD2 matching 8 bases. V shed 7 bases and J 5 bases; nucleotides not matched to a gene: 15. This CDR3 comprises 17 residues. CDR1 is ENHRY and CDR2 is SYGVKD in the germline V gene. CDR3 sequence (DNA): TGTGCCATCACCTTGACTAGCGCCCTTGAGGGAACCGGGGAGCTGTTTTTT. This gives the protein CAITLTSALEGTGELFF.

CDR3 bases: TGTGCCAGCAGCTCCGGACTAGCGGGGCGTTCCTACGAGCAGTACTTC. The encoded protein is CASSSGLAGRSYEQYF. V gene TRBV7-2 combines with J gene TRBJ2-7; 12 bases align to TRBD2. Germline V gene lookup returns CDR1 SGHTA and CDR2 FQGNSA. The V and J ends lost 4 bases and 1 base, in that order; junction bases with no gene match: 5. This CDR3 is 16 amino acids long.

This chain uses TRBV5-1 with TRBJ2-2, with a possible D match to TRBD2 (5 bases). V was cut by 0 bases and J by 4 bases, with 10 bases left in between. CDR1 and CDR2 from the germline V gene are SGHRS and YFSETQ. CDR3 length equals 15 residues. CDR3 residues: CASSLGPAGTGELFF. CDR3 in DNA: TGCGCCAGCAGCTTGGGACCCGCGGGCACCGGGGAGCTGTTTTTT. Variable domain in full (rest from reference TRBV5-1 and TRBJ2-2): KAGVTQTPRYLIKTRGQQVTLSCSPISGHRSVSWYQQTPGQGLQFLFEYFSETQRNKGNFPGRFSGRQFSNSRSEMNVSTLELGDSALYLCASSLGPAGTGELFFGEGSRLTVL.

The sample holds one count of this clone. DNA of the CDR3: TGTGCCAGCAGTCCCGGGACAGGGTTTGTGAAAAACATTCAGTACTTC. Its translation: CASSPGTGFVKNIQYF. J is TRBJ2-4 and V is TRBV28; 9 bases are a match to TRBD1. V trimming: 5 bases; J trimming: 4 bases; junction bases outside the gene matches: 9. The CDR3 consists of 16 residues. Germline lookup yields CDR1 MDHEN and CDR2 SYDVKM.

The gene calls are TRBV30 and TRBJ1-1; 8 bases agree with TRBD1. CDR1 and CDR2 from the germline V gene are GTSNPN and SVGIG (reference sequence). This CDR3 has 13 residues. J gave up 5 bases and V 3 bases, and 5 bases lay outside the gene matches. CDR3 amino acids: CAWRQGVGTEAFF. Written as DNA, the CDR3 is TGTGCCTGGAGACAGGGGGTCGGTACTGAAGCTTTCTTT.

J is TRBJ2-1 and V is TRBV5-4; 9 bases map to TRBD1. This CDR3 is 16 amino acids long. V gave up 3 bases and J gave up 9 bases; unmatched junction bases: 13. Germline CDR1 SGHNT, CDR2 YYREEE (reference sequence). The DNA of the CDR3 is TGTGCCAGCAGCTCTCGCGAAAACAGGGGGCTTAGTGAGCAGTTCTTC. Protein sequence: CASSSRENRGLSEQFF.

This chain links TRBV6-5 with TRBJ2-6; D not resolved. Germline lookup yields CDR1 MNHEY and CDR2 SVGAGI. The V end was cut by 4 bases, the J end by 3 bases, with 10 bases between. The CDR3 is 15 amino acids. CDR3 amino acids: CASSSISGGANVLTF. The CDR3 DNA sequence: TGTGCCAGCAGTTCAATCAGTGGTGGGGCCAACGTCCTGACTTTC.